The 8 T cell receptor beta chains below come from one sample, sequenced in a study of blood T cell repertoires in COVID-19. Some clones are missing from TCRdb's copy, which holds only in-frame ones; the method was immunoSEQ multiplex PCR. The data contain fewer than 70,000 clones, approximately 81% of them singletons. The specimen sequenced was peripheral blood. Receptors were obtained from a man in his forties or fifties with active COVID-19.

The chain has TRBV5-4 and TRBJ1-1; D remains unclear. Germline assignment: CDR1 SGHNT and CDR2 YYREEE (reference sequence). This CDR3 has 14 residues. V shed 2 bases and J shed 0 bases, with 8 bases lying between them. This CDR3 is CASSLGGMNTEAFF. The CDR3 nucleotides are TGTGCCAGCAGCTTAGGAGGCATGAACACTGAAGCTTTCTTT.

This clone was observed a single time. The chain combines TRBV6-4 with TRBJ2-2; D gene uncertain. The CDR3 is 13 residues long. V lost 4 bases to trimming and J lost 5 bases, with 8 bases between them. Germline CDR1 and CDR2: MRHNA and SNTAGT. For the CDR3, the DNA is TGTGCCAGCAGTGCCTCGGAGACCGGGGAGCTGTTTTTT. Its protein is CASSASETGELFF.

The rearrangement uses TRBV3-1 (or the pseudogene TRBV3-2) and TRBJ2-7, with D possibly being TRBD2 (6 bases). V was shortened by 0 bases and J by 2 bases, with 8 bases between the two germline ends. Germline V gene lookup returns CDR1 LGHDT and CDR2 YNNKEL (reference sequence). The CDR3 runs 14 residues. The CDR3 nucleotides are TGTGCCAGCAGCCAAGAGCGGGGAACCTACGAGCAGTACTTC. Its translation: CASSQERGTYEQYF.

The chain joins TRBV7-2 to TRBJ2-3, with 8 bases that match TRBD2. Germline loops: CDR1 SGHTA, CDR2 FQGNSA. This CDR3 has 15 residues. The V and J ends lost 4 bases and 6 bases, in that order; junction bases with no gene match: 9. This chain's CDR3 is CASSYQAGVFDTQYF. The CDR3, as DNA: TGTGCCAGCAGCTACCAAGCGGGAGTCTTCGATACGCAGTATTTT. The full variable domain, rest sourced from reference TRBV7-2 and TRBJ2-3, is GAGVSQSPSNKVTEKGKDVELRCDPISGHTALYWYRQSLGQGLEFLIYFQGNSAPDKSGLPSDRFSAERTGGSVSTLTIQRTQQEDSAVYLCASSYQAGVFDTQYFGPGTRLTVL.

CDR3 sequence reads: CASSQVSRHNEQYF. The CDR3 nucleotides are TGCGCCAGCAGCCAAGTGTCCCGACACAACGAGCAGTACTTC. The V call is TRBV4-1, the J call TRBJ2-7, with D unclear. V was clipped by 1 base and J by 5 bases, with 12 bases between them. Germline CDR1 is MGHRA and CDR2 is YSYEKL. This CDR3 comprises 14 residues.

The chain is built from TRBV7-9 and TRBJ2-1, with 7 bases aligning to TRBD1. This CDR3 spans 13 amino acids. The germline gives CDR1 SEHNR, CDR2 FQNEAQ (reference sequence). J gave up 8 bases and V 4 bases, and 5 bases lay outside the gene matches. CDR3 residues: CASSSTGLDEQFF. CDR3 DNA: TGTGCCAGCAGCTCGACAGGGTTGGATGAGCAGTTCTTC.

The V call is TRBV7-9, the J call TRBJ2-1, with TRBD2 matching 7 bases. V lost 2 bases and J lost 10; bases outside the gene matches: 11. This CDR3 is 15 amino acids long. Germline V lookup: CDR1 SEHNR, CDR2 FQNEAQ (reference sequence). The chain's CDR3 is CASSLLLGGIWEQFF. CDR3 DNA sequence: TGTGCCAGCAGCTTATTACTGGGGGGGATCTGGGAGCAGTTCTTC. Full variable domain (rest looked up from reference TRBV7-9 and TRBJ2-1): DTGVSQNPRHKITKRGQNVTFRCDPISEHNRLYWYRQTLGQGPEFLTYFQNEAQLEKSRLLSDRFSAERPKGSFSTLEIQRTEQGDSAMYLCASSLLLGGIWEQFFGPGTRLTVL.

The CDR3 protein is CASSLGGWLAGNEQFF. Written as DNA, the CDR3 is TGTGCCAGCAGCTTAGGGGGGTGGCTAGCGGGGAATGAGCAGTTCTTC. The rearrangement links TRBV7-6 to TRBJ2-1; 9 bases fit TRBD2. V lost 1 base to trimming and J lost 7 bases; unmatched junction nucleotides: 8. Germline V gene sequence: CDR1 SGHVS, CDR2 FNYEAQ. The CDR3 spans 16 residues.